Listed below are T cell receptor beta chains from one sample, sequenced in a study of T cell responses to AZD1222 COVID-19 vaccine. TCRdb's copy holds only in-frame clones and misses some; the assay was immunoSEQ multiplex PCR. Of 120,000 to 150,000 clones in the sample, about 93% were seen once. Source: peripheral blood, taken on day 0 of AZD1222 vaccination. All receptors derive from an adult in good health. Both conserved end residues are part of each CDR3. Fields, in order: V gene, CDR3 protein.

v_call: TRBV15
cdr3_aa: CATSRDPSAGNSPLHF

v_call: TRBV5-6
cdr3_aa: CASSSLGQKIYEQYF

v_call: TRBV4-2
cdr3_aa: CASSPKSADNEKLFF

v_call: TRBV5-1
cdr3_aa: CASSLAVGGETQYF

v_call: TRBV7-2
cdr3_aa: CASSLGTSSGNTIYF

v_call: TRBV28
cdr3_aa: CASSLLNQPQHF

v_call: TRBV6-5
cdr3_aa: CASSYSGGPLHF

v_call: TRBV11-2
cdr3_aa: CASSLVGDGGYTF

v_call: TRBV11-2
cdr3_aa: CASTQLGLTNTGELFF

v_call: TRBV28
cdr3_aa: CASSVLLRDYGYTF

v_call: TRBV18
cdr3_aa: CASSPGTGVDEQYF

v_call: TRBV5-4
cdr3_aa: CASSLQGAPNQPQHF

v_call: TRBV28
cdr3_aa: CASSFAGRPPQETQYF

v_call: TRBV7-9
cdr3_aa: CASSPGTGYGYTF

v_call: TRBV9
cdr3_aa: CASSVAPRGGETQYF

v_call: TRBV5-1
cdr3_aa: CASSQNRGGNTIYF